Here is one T cell receptor beta chain with its context. Its antigen is not known. A marrow graft followed busulfan-fludarabine conditioning, with cyclophosphamide on days +3 and +4. Trimming stripped 5 bases from V and 1 base from J, with 8 bases between. The V gene's germline CDR1 is SGHAT and CDR2 FQNNGV. The CDR3 is 13 amino acids. The sample belongs to a study of T cells after posttransplantation cyclophosphamide. General study points: Tissue-infiltrating T cells from skin or gut overlapped little with blood T cells. Donor CD8+ memory clones often dominated recipient blood repertoires at later times. Recipient CMV seropositivity and CMV reactivation strongly tracked TRB clonality.

The method was immunoSEQ multiplex PCR; TCRdb's version includes in-frame clones alone and lacks a portion of them. This sample has around 2,900 clones, with around 62% found just once. The source is a male patient in his sixties who received an allogeneic stem cell transplant from a related donor and was CMV-positive. A subset of T cells may come from the graft donor. The material was PBMCs, obtained 30 days after allogeneic stem cell transplant with posttransplant cyclophosphamide. V and J are TRBV11-2 and TRBJ1-1, with a weak D call TRBD1 (5 bases). The CDR3 DNA reads as TGTGCCAGCAGCCCTGGGGCGAACACTGAAGCTTTCTTT. Amino acids: CASSPGANTEAFF.